This record covers a single T cell receptor beta chain. The repertoire was sequenced with immunoSEQ multiplex PCR; TCRdb's copy has only in-frame clones and lacks some. Here the sample spans about 380,000 clones, around 89% being singletons. The sample belongs to a study of blood T cell repertoires in COVID-19. For the study at large: The analysed material was cDNA or gDNA that came from T cells, B-cell-depleted T cells, or PBMCs.

The length of the CDR3 is 14 residues. Germline V lookup: CDR1 SEHNR, CDR2 FQNEAQ (reference sequence). Trimming took off 3 bases at V and 5 bases at J, with 10 bases between the two ends. The rearrangement uses TRBV7-9 and TRBJ2-2; D not certain. The sequenced material came from peripheral blood. This clonotype was obtained from a man younger than 35 with active or convalescent COVID-19. As DNA, the CDR3 is TGTGCCAGCAGCTTGGAGACCCAGACCGGGGAGCTGTTTTTT. Protein product: CASSLETQTGELFF.